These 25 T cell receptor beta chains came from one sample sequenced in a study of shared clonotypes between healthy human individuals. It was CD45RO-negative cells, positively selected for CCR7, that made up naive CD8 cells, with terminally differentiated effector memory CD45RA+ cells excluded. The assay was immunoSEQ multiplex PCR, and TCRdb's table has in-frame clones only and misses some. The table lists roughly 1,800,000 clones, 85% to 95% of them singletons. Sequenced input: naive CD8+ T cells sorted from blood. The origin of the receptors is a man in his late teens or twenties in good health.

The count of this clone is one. The CDR3 DNA reads TGTGCCATCAGTGATTTCCAGGGTTACGAGCAGTACTTC. The encoded protein is CAISDFQGYEQYF. The chain joins TRBV10-3 to TRBJ2-7, with D perhaps TRBD1 (5 bases). V was clipped by 3 bases and J by 4 bases, with 10 bases between them. The CDR3 spans 13 residues. Looked up from germline, CDR1 is ENHRY and CDR2 is SYGVKD.

The CDR3 spells CASSPISGTGIHEQYF. CDR3 nucleotides: TGTGCCAGCAGTCCCATCTCCGGGACAGGGATTCACGAGCAGTACTTC. The chain links TRBV27 to TRBJ2-7, with 9 bases aligning to TRBD1. Germline CDR1 MNHEY, CDR2 SMNVEV (reference sequence). This CDR3 is 16 amino acids long. Losses at the gene ends were 5 bases for V and 5 bases for J; bases not matched to a gene: 13.

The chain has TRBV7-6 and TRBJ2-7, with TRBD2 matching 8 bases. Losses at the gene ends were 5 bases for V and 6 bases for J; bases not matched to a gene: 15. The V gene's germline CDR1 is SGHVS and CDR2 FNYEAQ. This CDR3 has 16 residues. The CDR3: CASSASVGLVRGEQYF. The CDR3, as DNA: TGTGCCAGCAGCGCCTCCGTGGGACTAGTTCGTGGCGAGCAGTACTTC.

The CDR3 loop is CASSLSTGDEYSYEQYF. Here the CDR3 DNA reads TGTGCCAGCAGTCTATCAACAGGGGATGAATACTCCTACGAGCAGTACTTC. The rearrangement links TRBV7-9 to TRBJ2-7; 7 nucleotides align to TRBD1. CDR1 is SEHNR, CDR2 FQNEAQ, per germline (reference sequence). The J segment lost 0 bases and the V segment lost 6 bases, leaving 14 bases of the junction unmatched. The CDR3 totals 17 residues.

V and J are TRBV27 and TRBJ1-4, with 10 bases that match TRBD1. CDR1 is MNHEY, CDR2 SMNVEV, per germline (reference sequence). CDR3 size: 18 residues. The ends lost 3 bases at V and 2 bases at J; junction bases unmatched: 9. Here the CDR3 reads CASSFRDRGYLTNEKLFF. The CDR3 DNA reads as TGTGCCAGCAGTTTCCGGGACAGGGGTTATCTGACTAATGAAAAACTGTTTTTT.

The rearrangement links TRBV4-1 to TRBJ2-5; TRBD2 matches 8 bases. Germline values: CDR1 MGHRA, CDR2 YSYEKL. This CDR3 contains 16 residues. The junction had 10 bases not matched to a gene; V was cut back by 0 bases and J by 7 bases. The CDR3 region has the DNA TGCGCCAGCAGCCAAGAGGCAGCGGGGGCCCAGCGGACCCAGTACTTC. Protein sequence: CASSQEAAGAQRTQYF.

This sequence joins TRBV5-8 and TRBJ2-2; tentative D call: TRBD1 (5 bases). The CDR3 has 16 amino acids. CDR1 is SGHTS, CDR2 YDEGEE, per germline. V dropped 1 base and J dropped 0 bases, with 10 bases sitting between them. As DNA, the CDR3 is TGTGCCAGCAGCTTGCCAGACAGACCGAACACCGGGGAGCTGTTTTTT. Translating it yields CASSLPDRPNTGELFF.

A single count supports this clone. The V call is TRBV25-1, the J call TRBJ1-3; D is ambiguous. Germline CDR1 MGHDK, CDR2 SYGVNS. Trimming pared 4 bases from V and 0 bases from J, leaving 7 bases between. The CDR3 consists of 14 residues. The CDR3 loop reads CASSGVVSGNTIYF. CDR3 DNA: TGTGCCAGCAGTGGAGTAGTCTCTGGAAACACCATATATTTT.

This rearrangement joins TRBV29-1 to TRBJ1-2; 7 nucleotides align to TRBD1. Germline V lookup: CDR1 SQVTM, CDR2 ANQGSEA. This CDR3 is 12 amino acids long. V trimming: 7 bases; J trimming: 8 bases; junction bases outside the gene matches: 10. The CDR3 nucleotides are TGCAGCGGGGACACAGGGGATCAGGGCTACACCTTC. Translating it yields CSGDTGDQGYTF.

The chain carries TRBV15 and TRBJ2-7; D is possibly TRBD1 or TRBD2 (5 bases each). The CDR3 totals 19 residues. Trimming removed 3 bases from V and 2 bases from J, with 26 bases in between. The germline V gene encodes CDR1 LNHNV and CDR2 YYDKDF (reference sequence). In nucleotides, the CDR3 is TGTGCCACCAGCAGTCCTACTTCCCCCGGGACCGACCCACCCTACGAGCAGTACTTC. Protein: CATSSPTSPGTDPPYEQYF. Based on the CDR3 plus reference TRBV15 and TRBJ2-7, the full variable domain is DAMVIQNPRYQVTQFGKPVTLSCSQTLNHNVMYWYQQKSSQAPKLLFHYYDKDFNNEADTPDNFQSRRPNTSFCFLDIRSPGLGDTAMYLCATSSPTSPGTDPPYEQYFGPGTRLTVT.

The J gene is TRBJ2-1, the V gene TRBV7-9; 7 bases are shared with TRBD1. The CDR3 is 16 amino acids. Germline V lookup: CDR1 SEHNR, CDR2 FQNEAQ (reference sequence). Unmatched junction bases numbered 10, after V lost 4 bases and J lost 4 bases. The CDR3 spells CASSSLGQVKYNEQFF. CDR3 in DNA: TGTGCCAGCAGCTCCCTTGGACAGGTTAAATACAATGAGCAGTTCTTC.

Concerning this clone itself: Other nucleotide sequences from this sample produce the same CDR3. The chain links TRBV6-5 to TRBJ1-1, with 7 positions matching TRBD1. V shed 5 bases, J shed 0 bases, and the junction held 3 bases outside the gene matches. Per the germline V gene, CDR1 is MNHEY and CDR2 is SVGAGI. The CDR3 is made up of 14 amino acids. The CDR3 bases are TGTGCCAGCAGTCCACAGGGGATGAACACTGAAGCTTTCTTT. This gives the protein CASSPQGMNTEAFF.

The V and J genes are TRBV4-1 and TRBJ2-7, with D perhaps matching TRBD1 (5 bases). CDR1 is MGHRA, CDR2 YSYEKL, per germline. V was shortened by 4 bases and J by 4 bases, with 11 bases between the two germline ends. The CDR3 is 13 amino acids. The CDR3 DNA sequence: TGCGCCAGCAGCCCTAAGACAGCTTACGAGCAGTACTTC. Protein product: CASSPKTAYEQYF.

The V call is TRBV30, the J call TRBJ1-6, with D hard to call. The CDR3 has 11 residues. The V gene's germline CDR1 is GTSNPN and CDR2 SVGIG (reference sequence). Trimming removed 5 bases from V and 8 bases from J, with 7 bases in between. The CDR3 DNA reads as TGTGCCTGGGAGGTCGATTCACCCCTCCACTTT. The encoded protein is CAWEVDSPLHF.

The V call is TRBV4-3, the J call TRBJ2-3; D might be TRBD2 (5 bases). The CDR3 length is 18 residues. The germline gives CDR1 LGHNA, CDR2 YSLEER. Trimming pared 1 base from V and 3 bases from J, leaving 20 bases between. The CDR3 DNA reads TGCGCCAGCAGCCAAGGTCCAGGCGGGTTCGGAGAAACAGATACGCAGTATTTT. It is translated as CASSQGPGGFGETDTQYF.

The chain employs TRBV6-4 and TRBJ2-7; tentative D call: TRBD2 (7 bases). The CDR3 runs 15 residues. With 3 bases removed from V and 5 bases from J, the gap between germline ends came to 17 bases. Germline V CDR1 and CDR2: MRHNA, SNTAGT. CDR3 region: CASSEGGDRAHEQYF. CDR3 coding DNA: TGTGCCAGCAGTGAAGGGGGGGACCGGGCACACGAGCAGTACTTC.

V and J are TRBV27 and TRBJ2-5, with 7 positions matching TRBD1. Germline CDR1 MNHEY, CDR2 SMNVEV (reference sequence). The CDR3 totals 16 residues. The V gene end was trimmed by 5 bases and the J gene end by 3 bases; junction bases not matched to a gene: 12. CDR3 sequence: CASSPQRDSWEETQYF. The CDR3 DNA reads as TGTGCCAGCAGTCCACAAAGGGACAGCTGGGAAGAGACCCAGTACTTC.

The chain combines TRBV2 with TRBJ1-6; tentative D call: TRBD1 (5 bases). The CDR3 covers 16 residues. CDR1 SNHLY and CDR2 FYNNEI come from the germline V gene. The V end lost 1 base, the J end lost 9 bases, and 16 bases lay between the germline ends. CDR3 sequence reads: CASSEVGDGGFSPLHF. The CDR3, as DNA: TGTGCCAGCAGTGAAGTGGGGGACGGTGGGTTTTCACCCCTCCACTTT.

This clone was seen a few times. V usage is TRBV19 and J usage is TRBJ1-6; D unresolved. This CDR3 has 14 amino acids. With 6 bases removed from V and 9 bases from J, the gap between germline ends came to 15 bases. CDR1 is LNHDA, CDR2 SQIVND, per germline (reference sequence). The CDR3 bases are TGTGCCAGTAGAGAGCCCCGACTGGGTTCACCCCTCCACTTT. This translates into CASREPRLGSPLHF.

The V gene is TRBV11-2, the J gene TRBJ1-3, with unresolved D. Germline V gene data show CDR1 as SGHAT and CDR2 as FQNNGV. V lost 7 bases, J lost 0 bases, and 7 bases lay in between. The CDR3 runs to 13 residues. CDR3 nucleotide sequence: TGTGCCAGCACTGGGCCCTCTGGAAACACCATATATTTT. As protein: CASTGPSGNTIYF. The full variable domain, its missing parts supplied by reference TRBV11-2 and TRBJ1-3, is EAGVAQSPRYKIIEKRQSVAFWCNPISGHATLYWYQQILGQGPKLLIQFQNNGVVDDSQLPKDRFSAERLKGVDSTLKIQPAKLEDSAVYLCASTGPSGNTIYFGEGSWLTVV.

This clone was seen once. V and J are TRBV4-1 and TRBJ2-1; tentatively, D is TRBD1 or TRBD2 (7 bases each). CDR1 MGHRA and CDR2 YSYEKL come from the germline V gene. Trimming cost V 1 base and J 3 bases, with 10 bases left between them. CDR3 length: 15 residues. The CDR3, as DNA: TGCGCCAGCAGCCAAGCAGGGGGGGTCTACAATGAGCAGTTCTTC. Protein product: CASSQAGGVYNEQFF.

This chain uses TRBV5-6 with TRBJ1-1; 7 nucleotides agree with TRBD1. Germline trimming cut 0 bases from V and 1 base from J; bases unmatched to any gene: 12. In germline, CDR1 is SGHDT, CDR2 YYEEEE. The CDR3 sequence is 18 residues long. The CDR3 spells CASSLAYPGTAENTEAFF. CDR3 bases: TGTGCCAGCAGCTTGGCCTATCCCGGGACAGCCGAGAACACTGAAGCTTTCTTT.

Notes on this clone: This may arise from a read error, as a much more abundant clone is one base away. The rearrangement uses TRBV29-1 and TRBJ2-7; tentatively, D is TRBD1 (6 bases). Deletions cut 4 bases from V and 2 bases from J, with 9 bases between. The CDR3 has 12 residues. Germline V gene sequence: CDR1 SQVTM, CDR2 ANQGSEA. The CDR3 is CSVAQGPYEQYF. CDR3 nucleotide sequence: TGCAGCGTTGCGCAGGGGCCCTACGAGCAGTACTTC.

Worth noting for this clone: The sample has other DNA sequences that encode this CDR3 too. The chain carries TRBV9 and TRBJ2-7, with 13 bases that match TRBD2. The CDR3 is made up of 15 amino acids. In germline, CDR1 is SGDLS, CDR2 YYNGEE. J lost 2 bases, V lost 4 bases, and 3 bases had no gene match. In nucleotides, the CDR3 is TGTGCCAGCAGCCCTGGACTAGCGGGAGCCTACGAGCAGTACTTC. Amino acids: CASSPGLAGAYEQYF.

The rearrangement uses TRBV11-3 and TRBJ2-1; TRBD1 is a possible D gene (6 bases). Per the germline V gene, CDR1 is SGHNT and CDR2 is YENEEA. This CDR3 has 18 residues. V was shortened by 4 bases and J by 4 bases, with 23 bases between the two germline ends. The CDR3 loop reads CASSSGDQYGTLYNEQFF. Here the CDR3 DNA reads TGTGCCAGCAGCTCAGGGGACCAGTACGGGACCCTATACAATGAGCAGTTCTTC.